Described below is a single T cell receptor (beta chain) sequence and its context. CDR1 MRHNA and CDR2 SNTAGT come from the germline V gene. After removal of 9 bases from V and 0 bases from J, the junction contained 8 bases not matched to a gene. This CDR3 spans 16 amino acids. The data stem from a study of blood T cell repertoires in COVID-19. TCRdb's copy holds only in-frame clones and misses some; the assay was immunoSEQ multiplex PCR. The sample has approximately 71,000 clones, approximately 90% seen once. Material: peripheral blood. The chain carries TRBV6-4 and TRBJ2-3; TRBD2 agrees at 11 bases. This clonotype was sampled from a woman under 30 with acute or convalescent COVID-19. CDR3 sequence reads: CARIPGTSGSTDTQYF. CDR3 bases: TGTGCCAGAATTCCCGGGACTAGCGGTAGCACAGATACGCAGTATTTT.